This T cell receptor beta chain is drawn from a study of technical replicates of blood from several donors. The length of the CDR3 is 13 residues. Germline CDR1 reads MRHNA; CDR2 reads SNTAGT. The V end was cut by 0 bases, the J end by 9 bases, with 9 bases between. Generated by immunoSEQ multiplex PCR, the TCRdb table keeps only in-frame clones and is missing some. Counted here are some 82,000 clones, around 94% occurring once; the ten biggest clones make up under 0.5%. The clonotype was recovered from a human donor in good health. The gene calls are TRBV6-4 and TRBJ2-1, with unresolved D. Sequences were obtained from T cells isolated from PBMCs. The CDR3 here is CASSDSSIGEQFF. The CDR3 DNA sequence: TGTGCCAGCAGTGACTCCTCCATCGGTGAGCAGTTCTTC.